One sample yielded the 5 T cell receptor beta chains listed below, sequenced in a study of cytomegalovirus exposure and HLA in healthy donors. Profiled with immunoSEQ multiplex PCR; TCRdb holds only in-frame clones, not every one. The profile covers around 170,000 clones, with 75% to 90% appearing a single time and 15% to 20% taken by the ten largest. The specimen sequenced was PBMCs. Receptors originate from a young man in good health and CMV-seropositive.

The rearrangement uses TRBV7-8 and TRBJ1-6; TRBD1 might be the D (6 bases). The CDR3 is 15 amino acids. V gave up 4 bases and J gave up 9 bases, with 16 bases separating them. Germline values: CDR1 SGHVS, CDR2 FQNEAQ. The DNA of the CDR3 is TGTGCCAGCAGCTCCCCACAGGGATCTATTTCACCCCTCCACTTT. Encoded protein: CASSSPQGSISPLHF.

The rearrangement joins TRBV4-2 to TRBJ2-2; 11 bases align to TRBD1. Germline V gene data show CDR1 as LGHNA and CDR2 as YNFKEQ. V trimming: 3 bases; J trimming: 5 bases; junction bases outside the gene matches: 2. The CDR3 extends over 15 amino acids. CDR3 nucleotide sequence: TGTGCCAGCAGCCAGGGGACAGGGGGTACCGGGGAGCTGTTTTTT. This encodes CASSQGTGGTGELFF.

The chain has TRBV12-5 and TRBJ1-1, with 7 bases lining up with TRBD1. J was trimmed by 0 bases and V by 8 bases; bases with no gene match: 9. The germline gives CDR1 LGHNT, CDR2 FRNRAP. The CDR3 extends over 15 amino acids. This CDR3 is CASLDPGQLNTEAFF. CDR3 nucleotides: TGTGCTAGTCTGGATCCGGGACAGCTGAACACTGAAGCTTTCTTT.

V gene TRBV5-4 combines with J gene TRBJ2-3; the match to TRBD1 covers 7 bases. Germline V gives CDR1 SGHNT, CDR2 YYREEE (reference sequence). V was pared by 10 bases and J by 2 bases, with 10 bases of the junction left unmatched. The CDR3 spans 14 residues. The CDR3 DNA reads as TGTGCCGGAAAGACAGGGCGGAACACAGATACGCAGTATTTT. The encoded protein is CAGKTGRNTDTQYF.

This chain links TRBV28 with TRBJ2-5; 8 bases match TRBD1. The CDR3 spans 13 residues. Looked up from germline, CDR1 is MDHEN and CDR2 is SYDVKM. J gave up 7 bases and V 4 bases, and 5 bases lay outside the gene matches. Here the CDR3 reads CASSSGQGGTQYF. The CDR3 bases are TGTGCCAGCAGTTCAGGACAGGGTGGGACCCAGTACTTC.